This TCR beta chain was captured in a study of blood T cell repertoires in COVID-19. About the research overall: Acute-phase and convalescent COVID-19 samples originated in the United States, Italy and Spain. In each case, the material was cDNA or gDNA derived from T cells, B-cell-depleted T cells, or PBMCs.

Original processing notes: By means of reference gene primer amplification, nucleated cell counts were estimated. Sequenced by immunoSEQ multiplex PCR; TCRdb stores in-frame clones only, minus some. V, J and clone size were drawn from that table, and D and trimming were deduced from the DNA. The table lists under 200,000 clones, about 93% of them singletons. V lost 0 bases to trimming and J lost 7 bases; unmatched junction nucleotides: 15. The CDR3 consists of 19 residues. Germline V CDR1 and CDR2: LGHNA, YSLEER. The TCR sequence derives from a man in his fifties with acute or convalescent COVID-19. Sample: peripheral blood. The rearrangement joins TRBV4-3 to TRBJ2-3, with 11 bases lining up with TRBD2. This CDR3 reads CASSQEIPVLAGDRNTQYF. DNA for the CDR3: TGCGCCAGCAGCCAAGAGATTCCCGTACTAGCGGGGGATAGAAATACGCAGTATTTT.